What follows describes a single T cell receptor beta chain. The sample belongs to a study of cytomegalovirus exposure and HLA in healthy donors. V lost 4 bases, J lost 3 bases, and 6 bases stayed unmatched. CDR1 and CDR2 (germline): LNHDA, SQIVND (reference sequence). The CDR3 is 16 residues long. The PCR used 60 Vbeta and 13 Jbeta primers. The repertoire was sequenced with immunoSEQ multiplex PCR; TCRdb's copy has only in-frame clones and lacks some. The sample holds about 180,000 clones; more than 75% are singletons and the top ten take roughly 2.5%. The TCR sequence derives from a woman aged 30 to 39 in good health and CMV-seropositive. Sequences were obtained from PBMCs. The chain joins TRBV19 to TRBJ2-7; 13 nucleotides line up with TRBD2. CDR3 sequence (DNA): TGTGCCAGTAGTACCTTGACTAGCGGGGGGAACTACGAGCAGTACTTC. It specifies CASSTLTSGGNYEQYF.